This T cell receptor (beta chain) originates from a study of radiation and T cells in renal cell carcinoma. With V trimmed by 5 bases and J by 3 bases, 10 bases remained unmatched. The germline CDR1 and CDR2 sequences are SGHTA and FQGNSA. CDR3 size: 17 residues. Notes on the study in general: In nephrectomy-only tumors, top 100 clonotypes averaged approximately 40%, versus 54% irradiated. Irradiated tumors held more dominant CDR3 motifs than control tumors.

Sample treatment: treatment-naive control, cytoreductive nephrectomy. Control tumors came from treatment-naive patients without prior radiation. Clear cell pathology was present in this patient's renal cell carcinoma. Repertoires were generated with immunoSEQ multiplex PCR, while TCRdb's copy carries only in-frame clones and drops some. The table includes roughly 14,000 clones, around 60% detected once. Regarding this clone: Antigen specificity is unknown.

This clonotype was obtained from a man in his fifties or sixties with renal cell carcinoma. The starting material was tumor tissue, obtained from a patient whose treatment was nephrectomy without radiotherapy. The chain has TRBV7-2 and TRBJ1-1; 12 nucleotides agree with TRBD1. The CDR3 here is CASSRDRGRGWYTEAFF. The DNA of the CDR3 is TGTGCCAGCAGCAGGGACAGGGGGCGCGGGTGGTACACTGAAGCTTTCTTT.